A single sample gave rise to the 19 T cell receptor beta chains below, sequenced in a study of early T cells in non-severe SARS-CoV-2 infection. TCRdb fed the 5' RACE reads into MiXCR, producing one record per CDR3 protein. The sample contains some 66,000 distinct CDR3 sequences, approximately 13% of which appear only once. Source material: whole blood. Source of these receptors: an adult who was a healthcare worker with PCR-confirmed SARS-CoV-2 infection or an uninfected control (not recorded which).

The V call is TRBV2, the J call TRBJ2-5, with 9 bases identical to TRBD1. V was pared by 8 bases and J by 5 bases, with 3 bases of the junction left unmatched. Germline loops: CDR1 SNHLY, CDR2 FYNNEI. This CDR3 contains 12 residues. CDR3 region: CASHRGLETQYF. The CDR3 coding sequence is TGTGCCAGCCACAGGGGGCTGGAGACCCAGTACTTC.

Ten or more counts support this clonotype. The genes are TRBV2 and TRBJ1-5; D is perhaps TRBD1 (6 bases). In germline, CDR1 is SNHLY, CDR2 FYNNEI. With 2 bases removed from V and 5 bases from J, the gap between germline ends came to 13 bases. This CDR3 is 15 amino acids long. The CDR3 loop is CASSETGLSHQPQHF. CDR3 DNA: TGTGCCAGCAGTGAAACAGGGCTATCACATCAGCCCCAGCATTTT. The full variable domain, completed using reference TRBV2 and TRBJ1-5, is EPEVTQTPSHQVTQMGQEVILRCVPISNHLYFYWYRQILGQKVEFLVSFYNNEISEKSEIFDDQFSVERPDGSNFTLKIRSTKLEDSAMYFCASSETGLSHQPQHFGDGTRLSIL.

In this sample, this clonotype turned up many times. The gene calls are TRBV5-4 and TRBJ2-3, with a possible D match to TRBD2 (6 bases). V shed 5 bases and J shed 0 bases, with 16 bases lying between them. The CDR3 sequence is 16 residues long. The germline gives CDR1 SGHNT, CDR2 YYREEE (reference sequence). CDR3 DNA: TGTGCCAGCAGTCTTGAAGTAGCGGTTAGCACAGATACGCAGTATTTT. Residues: CASSLEVAVSTDTQYF.

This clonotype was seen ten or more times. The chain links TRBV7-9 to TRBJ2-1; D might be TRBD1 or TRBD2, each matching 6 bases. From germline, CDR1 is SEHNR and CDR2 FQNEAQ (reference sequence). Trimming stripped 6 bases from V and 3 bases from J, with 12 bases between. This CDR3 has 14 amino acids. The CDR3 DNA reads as TGTGCCAGCAGGCTCGGGGGCGGCTACAATGAGCAGTTCTTC. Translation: CASRLGGGYNEQFF.

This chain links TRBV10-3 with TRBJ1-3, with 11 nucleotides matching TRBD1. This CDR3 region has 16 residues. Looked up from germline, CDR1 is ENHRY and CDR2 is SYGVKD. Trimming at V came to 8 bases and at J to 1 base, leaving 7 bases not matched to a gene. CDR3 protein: CAIGRDRGLSGNTIYF. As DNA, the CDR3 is TGTGCCATCGGCCGGGACAGGGGGTTATCTGGAAACACCATATATTTT.

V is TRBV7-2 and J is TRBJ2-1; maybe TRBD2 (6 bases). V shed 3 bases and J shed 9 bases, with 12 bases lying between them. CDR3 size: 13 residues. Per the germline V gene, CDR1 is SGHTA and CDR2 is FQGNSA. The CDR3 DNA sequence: TGTGCCAGCAGCTTGGGACTTGACCTTGAGCAGTTCTTC. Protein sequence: CASSLGLDLEQFF.

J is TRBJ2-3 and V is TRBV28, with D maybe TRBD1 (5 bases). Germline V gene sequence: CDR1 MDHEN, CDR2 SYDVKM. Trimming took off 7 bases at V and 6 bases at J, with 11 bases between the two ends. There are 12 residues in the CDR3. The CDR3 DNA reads TGTGCCAGCACTCCGGACACGGATACGCAGTATTTT. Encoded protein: CASTPDTDTQYF.

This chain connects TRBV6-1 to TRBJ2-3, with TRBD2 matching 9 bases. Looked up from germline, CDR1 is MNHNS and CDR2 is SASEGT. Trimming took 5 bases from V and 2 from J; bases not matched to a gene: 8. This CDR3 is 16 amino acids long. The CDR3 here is CASSHSTSGTTDTQYF. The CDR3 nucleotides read TGTGCCAGCAGTCATTCGACTAGCGGCACCACAGATACGCAGTATTTT.

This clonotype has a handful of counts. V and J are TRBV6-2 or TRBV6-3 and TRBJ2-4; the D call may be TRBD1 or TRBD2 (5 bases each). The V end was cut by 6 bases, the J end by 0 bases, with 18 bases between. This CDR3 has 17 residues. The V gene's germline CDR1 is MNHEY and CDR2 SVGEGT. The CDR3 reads CASSRNSGRTAKNIQYF. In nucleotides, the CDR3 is TGTGCCAGCAGCCGGAACTCGGGACGGACAGCCAAAAACATTCAGTACTTC.

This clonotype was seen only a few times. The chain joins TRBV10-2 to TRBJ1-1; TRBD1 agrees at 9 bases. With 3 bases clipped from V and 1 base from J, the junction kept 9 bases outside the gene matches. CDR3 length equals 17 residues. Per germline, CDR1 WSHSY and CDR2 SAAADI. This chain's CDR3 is CASSDPPGQGTNTEAFF. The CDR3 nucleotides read TGCGCCAGCAGTGACCCACCGGGACAGGGCACGAACACTGAAGCTTTCTTT.

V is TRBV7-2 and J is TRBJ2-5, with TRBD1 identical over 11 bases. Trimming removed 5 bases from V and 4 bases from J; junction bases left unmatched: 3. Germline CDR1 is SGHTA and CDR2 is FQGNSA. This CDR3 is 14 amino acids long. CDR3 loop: CASSPGTGGETQYF. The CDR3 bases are TGTGCCAGCAGCCCCGGGACAGGGGGAGAGACCCAGTACTTC.

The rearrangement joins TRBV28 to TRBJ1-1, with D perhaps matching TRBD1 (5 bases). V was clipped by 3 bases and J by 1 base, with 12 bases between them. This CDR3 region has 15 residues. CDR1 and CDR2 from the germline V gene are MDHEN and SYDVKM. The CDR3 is CASSLRGVPNTEAFF. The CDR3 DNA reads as TGTGCCAGCAGTTTGAGGGGCGTGCCGAACACTGAAGCTTTCTTT.

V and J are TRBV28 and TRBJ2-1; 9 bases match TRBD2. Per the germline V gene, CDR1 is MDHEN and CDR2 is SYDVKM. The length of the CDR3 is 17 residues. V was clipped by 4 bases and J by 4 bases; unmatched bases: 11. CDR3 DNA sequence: TGTGCCAGCAGTTCAGCGGGAGGCCAGCCCAAATACAATGAGCAGTTCTTC. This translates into CASSSAGGQPKYNEQFF.

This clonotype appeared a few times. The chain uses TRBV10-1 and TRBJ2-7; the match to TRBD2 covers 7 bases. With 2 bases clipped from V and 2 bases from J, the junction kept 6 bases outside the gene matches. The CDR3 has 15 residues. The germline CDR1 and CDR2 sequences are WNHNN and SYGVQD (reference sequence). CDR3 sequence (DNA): TGCGCCAGCAGTGAGGTCTCTAGCGGACCCTACGAGCAGTACTTC. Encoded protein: CASSEVSSGPYEQYF.

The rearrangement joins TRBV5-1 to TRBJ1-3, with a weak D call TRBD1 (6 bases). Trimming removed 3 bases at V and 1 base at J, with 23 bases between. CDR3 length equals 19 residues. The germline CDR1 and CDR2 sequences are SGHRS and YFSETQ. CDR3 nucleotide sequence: TGCGCCAGCAGCTCCCCTCCGGAGTCAGGACAGACTTCTGGAAACACCATATATTTT. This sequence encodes CASSSPPESGQTSGNTIYF.

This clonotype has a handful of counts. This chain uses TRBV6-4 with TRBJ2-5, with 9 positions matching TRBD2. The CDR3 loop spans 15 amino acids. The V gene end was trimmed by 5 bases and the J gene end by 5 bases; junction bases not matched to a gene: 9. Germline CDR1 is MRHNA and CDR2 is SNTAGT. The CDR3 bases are TGTGCCAGCAGTCTCATAGCGGGAGCTGGTGAGACCCAGTACTTC. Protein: CASSLIAGAGETQYF.

This chain's CDR3 is CASSWRRGDGYTF. The CDR3 region has the DNA TGTGCCAGCAGCTGGAGGAGGGGTGATGGCTACACCTTC. This chain uses TRBV5-4 with TRBJ1-2, with D perhaps matching TRBD1 (5 bases). The length of the CDR3 is 13 residues. Germline CDR1 is SGHNT and CDR2 is YYREEE (reference sequence). V lost 3 bases and J 6 bases, leaving 12 bases between the germline ends.

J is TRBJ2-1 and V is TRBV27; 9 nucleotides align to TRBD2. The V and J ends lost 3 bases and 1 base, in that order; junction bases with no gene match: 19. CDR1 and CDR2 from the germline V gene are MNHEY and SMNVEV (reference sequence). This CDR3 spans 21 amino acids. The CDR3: CASSFPPQGLAGLGSYNEQFF. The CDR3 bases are TGTGCCAGCAGTTTTCCCCCGCAGGGTCTAGCGGGACTGGGATCCTACAATGAGCAGTTCTTC.

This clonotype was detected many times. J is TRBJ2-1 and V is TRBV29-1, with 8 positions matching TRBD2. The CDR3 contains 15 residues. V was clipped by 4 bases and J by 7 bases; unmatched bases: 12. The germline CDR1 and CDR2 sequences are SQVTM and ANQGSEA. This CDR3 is CSVVGGGRSVNEQFF. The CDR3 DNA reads TGCAGCGTTGTTGGGGGCGGGAGGAGTGTGAATGAGCAGTTCTTC.